One sample yielded the 21 T cell receptor beta chains listed below, sequenced in a study of T cells in Graves' hyperthyroidism and ophthalmopathy. Authors of the study amplified TCR beta CDR3 regions from RNA transcripts. When the TCR CDR3 underwent first-round RT-PCR, the HTBI primer set was used. From the multiplex PCR reads, TCRdb called clonotypes with MiXCR, one entry per CDR3 protein. This sample has approximately 95,000 distinct CDR3 sequences, with approximately 42% found just once. The material sequenced was peripheral blood or thyroid tissue (not recorded which). The receptors here all came from a woman aged 30 to 39 with Graves' hyperthyroidism.

The chain employs TRBV28 and TRBJ1-5; tentative D call: TRBD1 (6 bases). Looked up from germline, CDR1 is MDHEN and CDR2 is SYDVKM. The CDR3 loop spans 18 amino acids. V was cut by 2 bases and J by 6 bases, with 23 bases left in between. The CDR3 sequence: CASSLTWASDRRSQPQHF. CDR3 sequence (DNA): TGTGCCAGCAGTTTAACGTGGGCCTCGGACAGACGCAGTCAGCCCCAGCATTTT.

The table lists this clonotype with many counts. This chain connects TRBV19 to TRBJ2-7, with 8 positions matching TRBD1. Germline V gives CDR1 LNHDA, CDR2 SQIVND (reference sequence). The CDR3 extends over 14 amino acids. With V trimmed by 3 bases and J by 4 bases, 5 bases remained unmatched. The CDR3 DNA reads as TGTGCCAGTAGTATCAGGGGGCGCGAATACGAGCAGTACTTC. It specifies CASSIRGREYEQYF.

This chain connects TRBV10-3 to TRBJ2-7; 8 nucleotides match TRBD2. V lost 6 bases and J lost 5; bases outside the gene matches: 15. This CDR3 has 16 amino acids. CDR1 is ENHRY and CDR2 is SYGVKD in the germline V gene. CDR3 bases: TGTGCCATCAGACGAGCGGGAGAAAAACGAGGGGACGAGCAGTACTTC. Amino acid sequence: CAIRRAGEKRGDEQYF.

The chain employs TRBV7-3 and TRBJ2-3, with a possible D match to TRBD2 (6 bases). CDR1 SGHTA and CDR2 FQGTGA come from the germline V gene. The ends were cut back, 4 bases at V and 0 bases at J, with 26 bases in the middle. The CDR3 contains 20 residues. CDR3: CASSYSLLARGRGSTDTQYF. CDR3 nucleotides: TGTGCCAGCAGCTACTCCTTACTAGCCAGAGGCAGAGGTAGCACAGATACGCAGTATTTT.

The sample holds many counts of this clonotype. The V and J genes are TRBV4-1 and TRBJ2-7; unclear D gene. Germline V lookup: CDR1 MGHRA, CDR2 YSYEKL. The CDR3 sequence is 14 residues long. Trimming cost V 2 bases and J 0 bases, with 8 bases left between them. The CDR3 DNA reads as TGCGCCAGCAGCCAATACTATAGCTCCTACGAGCAGTACTTC. This gives the protein CASSQYYSSYEQYF.

This clonotype was detected ten times or more. The rearrangement uses TRBV25-1 and TRBJ1-2; D uncertain. The CDR3 has 14 residues. V lost 2 bases and J lost 6, with 13 bases in between. Germline CDR1 reads MGHDK; CDR2 reads SYGVNS. The DNA for the CDR3 is TGTGCCAGCAGTGAACCCGGGGATATCGATGGCTACACCTTC. Protein sequence: CASSEPGDIDGYTF.

In this sample, this clonotype turned up many times. V gene TRBV7-2 combines with J gene TRBJ2-5, with D tentatively TRBD1 (6 bases). This CDR3 comprises 14 residues. Germline V gene lookup returns CDR1 SGHTA and CDR2 FQGNSA. The V gene lost 5 bases and the J gene lost 1 base, with 11 bases spanning the gap. CDR3: CASSPGVFQETQYF. The CDR3 DNA sequence: TGTGCCAGCAGCCCAGGGGTCTTCCAAGAGACCCAGTACTTC.

This clonotype has at least ten counts. The chain couples TRBV19 to TRBJ2-2; a possible D gene is TRBD2 (6 bases). The CDR3 spans 15 residues. Looked up from germline, CDR1 is LNHDA and CDR2 is SQIVND (reference sequence). V dropped 7 bases and J dropped 0 bases, with 12 bases sitting between them. The CDR3 nucleotides read TGTGCCAGTACTAGCGAGATGACGAACACCGGGGAGCTGTTTTTT. Translating gives CASTSEMTNTGELFF. Together with reference TRBV19 and TRBJ2-2, the CDR3 gives the full variable domain: DGGITQSPKYLFRKEGQNVTLSCEQNLNHDAMYWYRQDPGQGLRLIYYSQIVNDFQKGDIAEGYSVSREKKESFPLTVTSAQKNPTAFYLCASTSEMTNTGELFFGEGSRLTVL.

Comment on this clonotype: A read error may explain this, as a much larger clone is one base away. This chain uses TRBV7-2 with TRBJ1-1, with D tentatively TRBD1 (5 bases). The CDR3 loop spans 13 amino acids. Germline CDR1 reads SGHTA; CDR2 reads FQGNSA. The CDR3 DNA sequence: TGTGTCAGCAGCCGGCAGGTGGGGACTGGAGCTTTCTTT. Its translation: CVSSRQVGTGAFF.

The gene calls are TRBV7-3 and TRBJ2-2; weak D call: TRBD2 (6 bases). V lost 5 bases, J lost 4 bases, and 11 bases lay in between. CDR1 SGHTA and CDR2 FQGTGA come from the germline V gene. There are 14 residues in the CDR3. CDR3 in DNA: TGTGCCAGCAGCCAGCGGAGGGGCACCGGGGAGCTGTTTTTT. The encoded protein is CASSQRRGTGELFF.

This clonotype was counted many times. The chain joins TRBV5-1 to TRBJ1-2; D not certain. There are 14 residues in the CDR3. The germline V and J ends were trimmed by 2 bases and 3 bases, with 11 bases remaining between them. Germline CDR1 reads SGHRS; CDR2 reads YFSETQ. The CDR3 sequence is CASSFGDSDYGYTF. DNA of the CDR3: TGCGCCAGCAGCTTTGGCGACTCGGACTATGGCTACACCTTC.

Details on this clonotype: A read error is likely, as this CDR3 ends without the conserved phenylalanine or tryptophan. CDR3 nucleotide sequence: TGTGCCAGTAGTACCGGACTAGCGGGCACTTACCTGGCTGGCACAGATACGCAGTATCTT. Its protein product is CASSTGLAGTYLAGTDTQYL. This chain connects TRBV19 to TRBJ2-3, with TRBD2 identical over 11 bases. This CDR3 is 20 amino acids long. Germline V gene sequence: CDR1 LNHDA, CDR2 SQIVND (reference sequence). V shed 4 bases, J shed 1 base, and the junction held 16 bases outside the gene matches.

This chain joins TRBV2 and TRBJ1-5; D is perhaps TRBD1 (5 bases). CDR1 is SNHLY, CDR2 FYNNEI, per germline. The CDR3 consists of 14 residues. Trimming shortened V by 6 bases and J by 1 base, and 10 bases separated the two germline ends. The CDR3 nucleotides are TGTGCCAGCAGACAAGGGGCGAGCAATCAGCCCCAGCATTTT. Protein sequence: CASRQGASNQPQHF. Together with reference TRBV2 and TRBJ1-5, the CDR3 gives the full variable domain: EPEVTQTPSHQVTQMGQEVILRCVPISNHLYFYWYRQILGQKVEFLVSFYNNEISEKSEIFDDQFSVERPDGSNFTLKIRSTKLEDSAMYFCASRQGASNQPQHFGDGTRLSIL.

The J gene is TRBJ2-2, the V gene TRBV10-3, with 14 bases identical to TRBD2. CDR3 length: 14 amino acids. V dropped 10 bases and J dropped 5; count of bases not matched to a gene: 3. The germline gives CDR1 ENHRY, CDR2 SYGVKD. The CDR3, as DNA: TGTGCCACCGGACTAGCGGGAGGAACCGGGGAGCTGTTTTTT. This encodes CATGLAGGTGELFF.

This clonotype came up many times. The CDR3 DNA sequence: TGTGCCACCCTCCCCGGGGAGCTGTTTTTT. Translated, it gives CATLPGELFF. The chain has TRBV7-9 and TRBJ2-2; D is unresolved. This CDR3 spans 10 amino acids. Germline CDR1 SEHNR, CDR2 FQNEAQ (reference sequence). Between the trimmed V and J ends, which lost 10 bases and 6 bases, there was a span of 6 bases.

This clonotype has just one count. The chain has TRBV7-9 and TRBJ2-7, with 10 nucleotides matching TRBD1. J lost 3 bases, V lost 4 bases, and 6 bases had no gene match. The CDR3 loop spans 15 amino acids. The germline V gene has CDR1 SEHNR and CDR2 FQNEAQ (reference sequence). The CDR3 is CASSSSDRGSYEQYF. The CDR3 DNA is TGTGCCAGCAGCTCCTCGGACAGGGGGAGCTACGAGCAGTACTTC. The complete variable domain, with remaining parts taken from reference TRBV7-9 and TRBJ2-7, reads DTGVSQNPRHKITKRGQNVTFRCDPISEHNRLYWYRQTLGQGPEFLTYFQNEAQLEKSRLLSDRFSAERPKGSFSTLEIQRTEQGDSAMYLCASSSSDRGSYEQYFGPGTRLTVT.

This rearrangement joins TRBV2 to TRBJ1-1, with D maybe TRBD1 (5 bases). Trimming took off 8 bases at V and 0 bases at J, with 16 bases between the two ends. The germline gives CDR1 SNHLY, CDR2 FYNNEI. The CDR3 runs to 15 residues. The CDR3: CASSPLQDMNTEAFF. CDR3 DNA sequence: TGTGCCAGCTCACCATTGCAGGACATGAACACTGAAGCTTTCTTT.

This chain links TRBV2 with TRBJ2-1; 16 bases align to TRBD2. The CDR3 length is 13 residues. The germline CDR1 and CDR2 sequences are SNHLY and FYNNEI. V trimming: 10 bases; J trimming: 15 bases; junction bases outside the gene matches: 9. For the CDR3, the DNA is TGTGCCAACGAAGGGACTAGCGGGAGGGCCCTGTTCTTC. Its translation: CANEGTSGRALFF.

This clonotype came up a few times. This sequence joins TRBV7-9 and TRBJ1-1, with D perhaps TRBD1 (6 bases). Trimming removed 5 bases from V and 1 base from J, with 14 bases in between. CDR3 length equals 15 residues. Germline-derived CDR1 and CDR2 are SEHNR and FQNEAQ (reference sequence). DNA of the CDR3: TGTGCCAGCAGCCCCCCCCCGGGACAGAACACTGAAGCTTTCTTT. Protein product: CASSPPPGQNTEAFF. The full variable domain, its missing parts supplied by reference TRBV7-9 and TRBJ1-1, is DTGVSQNPRHKITKRGQNVTFRCDPISEHNRLYWYRQTLGQGPEFLTYFQNEAQLEKSRLLSDRFSAERPKGSFSTLEIQRTEQGDSAMYLCASSPPPGQNTEAFFGQGTRLTVV.

By sample fraction, this clonotype is medium-sized. The gene calls are TRBV25-1 and TRBJ2-5, with D hard to call. V lost 3 bases and J lost 1, with 3 bases in between. This CDR3 contains 12 residues. Germline V lookup: CDR1 MGHDK, CDR2 SYGVNS. The CDR3 DNA is TGTGCCAGCAGTGACAGCCAAGAGACCCAGTACTTC. As protein: CASSDSQETQYF.

This clonotype appeared many times. The gene calls are TRBV27 and TRBJ2-7; TRBD1 aligns across 8 bases. Germline assignment: CDR1 MNHEY and CDR2 SMNVEV (reference sequence). V shed 8 bases, J shed 5 bases, and the junction held 11 bases outside the gene matches. The CDR3 runs 14 residues. CDR3 sequence (DNA): TGTGCCAGCGCCCCAAGACAGGGGAGCCACGAGCAGTACTTC. Translating it yields CASAPRQGSHEQYF.